Reported below is one T cell receptor beta chain. Its antigen remains unknown. The data are from a study of T cell responses to AZD1222 COVID-19 vaccine. Study-level information: Pooling of second doses given at about 4 or about 12 weeks was done. Overall study findings and caveats: Of the AZD1222 recipients, only five to seven were seropositive at baseline.

Sequencing was performed with immunoSEQ multiplex PCR; in TCRdb, only in-frame clones are kept and a portion is missing. The data contain some 140,000 clones, about 87% of them singletons. Unmatched junction bases numbered 2, after V lost 4 bases and J lost 4 bases. CDR1 KGHSH and CDR2 LQKENI come from the germline V gene. There are 14 residues in the CDR3. The chain is built from TRBV18 and TRBJ2-4; 9 nucleotides align to TRBD1. Here the sequenced sample was peripheral blood, taken on day 0 of AZD1222 vaccination. The receptor was isolated from an adult in good health. The chain's CDR3 is CASSLGTGKNIQYF. As DNA, the CDR3 is TGTGCCAGCTCACTGGGGACAGGGAAAAACATTCAGTACTTC.